One sample yielded the 21 T cell receptor beta chains listed below, sequenced in a study of T cells after posttransplantation cyclophosphamide. Sequencing was performed with immunoSEQ multiplex PCR; in TCRdb, only in-frame clones are kept and a portion is missing. This repertoire lists under 45,000 clones without singletons; about 6.4% sits in the top ten. The sequenced sample was PBMCs. The receptor set was obtained from a man aged 25-45 years in good health and a related stem cell transplant donor.

Many counts were recorded for this clone. The chain has TRBV19 and TRBJ1-5; D gene ambiguous. Between the trimmed V and J ends, which lost 3 bases and 0 bases, there was a span of 15 bases. This CDR3 comprises 17 residues. CDR1 and CDR2 from the germline V gene are LNHDA and SQIVND (reference sequence). CDR3 in amino acids: CASSMPDNIFSNQPQHF. Here the CDR3 DNA reads TGTGCCAGTAGTATGCCAGACAACATTTTTAGCAATCAGCCCCAGCATTTT. The variable domain in full, completed from reference TRBV19 and TRBJ1-5, reads DGGITQSPKYLFRKEGQNVTLSCEQNLNHDAMYWYRQDPGQGLRLIYYSQIVNDFQKGDIAEGYSVSREKKESFPLTVTSAQKNPTAFYLCASSMPDNIFSNQPQHFGDGTRLSIL.

The table lists this clone with many counts. The V and J genes are TRBV12-3 or TRBV12-4 and TRBJ1-6, with TRBD1 as a possible D gene (5 bases). Trimming shortened V by 3 bases and J by 8 bases, and 14 bases separated the two germline ends. This CDR3 comprises 15 residues. CDR3 nucleotide sequence: TGTGCCAGCAGTTTGGCAGACAGTCTTGATTCACCCCTCCACTTT. It specifies CASSLADSLDSPLHF.

This clone was counted between two and nine times. The chain combines TRBV12-3 or TRBV12-4 with TRBJ1-1; D is unclear. CDR3 size: 12 residues. V was cut by 3 bases and J by 11 bases, with 13 bases left in between. The DNA for the CDR3 is TGTGCCAGCAGTTTTGGCGACCCCGGGGCTTTCTTT. This codes for CASSFGDPGAFF.

This clone has at least ten counts. This chain uses TRBV19 with TRBJ1-5, with 9 bases fitting TRBD1. Germline V lookup: CDR1 LNHDA, CDR2 SQIVND (reference sequence). The CDR3 totals 16 residues. V shed 7 bases and J 4 bases; nucleotides not matched to a gene: 11. The CDR3 DNA is TGTGCCAGTAAGGGTGACAGGGGGTCGCGGAATCAGCCCCAGCATTTT. Protein sequence: CASKGDRGSRNQPQHF.

This clone came up many times. The rearrangement joins TRBV5-6 to TRBJ2-7; D perhaps matches TRBD2 (5 bases). The CDR3 spans 17 residues. V lost 6 bases to trimming and J lost 5 bases, with 27 bases between them. Germline CDR1 is SGHDT and CDR2 is YYEEEE. As DNA, the CDR3 is TGTGCCAGCACTCCCCGTCTCGAACCTTTTAGCGTGAACGAGCAGTACTTC. Translating it yields CASTPRLEPFSVNEQYF.

The rearrangement joins TRBV7-8 to TRBJ1-1, with 7 bases identical to TRBD1. This CDR3 is built from 15 residues. Germline trimming cut 3 bases from V and 0 bases from J; bases unmatched to any gene: 4. CDR1 SGHVS and CDR2 FQNEAQ come from the germline V gene. CDR3 in DNA: TGTGCCAGCAGCTTGGGACAGAACATGAACACTGAAGCTTTCTTT. Protein: CASSLGQNMNTEAFF.

Many counts were recorded for this clone. The chain combines TRBV9 with TRBJ1-4; 9 bases map to TRBD1. The CDR3 has 16 residues. The trim removed 4 bases at V and 5 bases at J, leaving 9 bases unmatched. Germline-derived CDR1 and CDR2 are SGDLS and YYNGEE. CDR3 sequence: CASSPHGQGTNEKLFF. Here the CDR3 DNA reads TGTGCCAGCAGCCCCCATGGACAGGGGACGAATGAAAAACTGTTTTTT.

This clone was counted at least ten times. The chain joins TRBV9 to TRBJ1-3, with 9 nucleotides matching TRBD1. In germline, CDR1 is SGDLS, CDR2 YYNGEE. The CDR3 sequence is 17 residues long. The V and J ends lost 3 bases and 0 bases, in that order; junction bases with no gene match: 7. The CDR3 protein is CASSATGGSFSGNTIYF. DNA of the CDR3: TGTGCCAGCAGCGCTACAGGGGGCTCTTTCTCTGGAAACACCATATATTTT. The variable domain in full, completed from reference TRBV9 and TRBJ1-3, reads DSGVTQTPKHLITATGQRVTLRCSPRSGDLSVYWYQQSLDQGLQFLIQYYNGEERAKGNILERFSAQQFPDLHSELNLSSLELGDSALYFCASSATGGSFSGNTIYFGEGSWLTVV.

This clone was detected a few times. This chain joins TRBV6-2 or TRBV6-3 and TRBJ2-5; 8 bases line up with TRBD2. J gave up 1 base and V 2 bases, and 6 bases lay outside the gene matches. The CDR3 totals 16 residues. CDR1 and CDR2 from the germline V gene are MNHEY and SVGEGT. The CDR3 loop is CASSYIPGLAQETQYF. The CDR3 DNA reads TGTGCCAGCAGTTACATCCCTGGACTAGCCCAAGAGACCCAGTACTTC.

This clone turned up a few times. The chain recombines TRBV9 with TRBJ2-7, with 12 positions matching TRBD2. Germline V gene lookup returns CDR1 SGDLS and CDR2 YYNGEE. The CDR3 has 16 residues. V was pared by 4 bases and J by 8 bases, with 13 bases of the junction left unmatched. CDR3 coding DNA: TGTGCCAGCAGCCGTCGGCTAGCGGGGGGGCCGTACCAGCAGTACTTC. It yields the protein CASSRRLAGGPYQQYF.

This clone was picked up many times. V is TRBV15 and J is TRBJ1-1; D unresolved. Germline CDR1 is LNHNV and CDR2 is YYDKDF (reference sequence). The CDR3 totals 13 residues. The V and J ends lost 0 bases and 8 bases respectively, with 10 bases between them. The DNA of the CDR3 is TGTGCCACCAGCAGAGAGATTCGGGGAGAAGCTTTCTTT. This encodes CATSREIRGEAFF.

Ten or more counts support this clone. The V and J genes are TRBV2 and TRBJ2-3; a possible D gene is TRBD2 (6 bases). Trimming removed 4 bases from V and 1 base from J, with 12 bases in between. CDR1 is SNHLY and CDR2 is FYNNEI in the germline V gene. The CDR3 totals 15 residues. Here the CDR3 reads CASSGYPGGTDTQYF. The DNA of the CDR3 is TGTGCCAGCAGTGGGTACCCGGGGGGCACAGATACGCAGTATTTT. The entire variable domain, with the rest obtained from reference TRBV2 and TRBJ2-3, is as follows: EPEVTQTPSHQVTQMGQEVILRCVPISNHLYFYWYRQILGQKVEFLVSFYNNEISEKSEIFDDQFSVERPDGSNFTLKIRSTKLEDSAMYFCASSGYPGGTDTQYFGPGTRLTVL.

This clone was found many times. The chain joins TRBV15 to TRBJ1-1; D is possibly TRBD1 (5 bases). Germline V CDR1 and CDR2: LNHNV, YYDKDF (reference sequence). The CDR3 has 16 amino acids. V gave up 2 bases and J gave up 4 bases, with 17 bases separating them. The CDR3 loop is CATSRPWGVVGTEAFF. The CDR3 nucleotides are TGTGCCACCAGCAGACCATGGGGGGTTGTGGGCACTGAAGCTTTCTTT.

This clone was detected a few times. The rearrangement links TRBV5-6 to TRBJ2-5, with 9 bases aligning to TRBD1. CDR3 length: 13 residues. Germline V gene lookup returns CDR1 SGHDT and CDR2 YYEEEE. V lost 2 bases and J lost 5; bases outside the gene matches: 1. The CDR3 sequence: CASSFGQGETQYF. In nucleotides, the CDR3 is TGTGCCAGCAGCTTTGGACAGGGGGAGACCCAGTACTTC.

This clone was recorded many times. The V gene is TRBV19, the J gene TRBJ1-5; TRBD1 matches 9 bases. CDR1 is LNHDA and CDR2 is SQIVND in the germline V gene (reference sequence). The junction had 8 bases not matched to a gene; V was cut back by 7 bases and J by 4 bases. CDR3 length equals 15 residues. Here the CDR3 reads CASNKDRGGNQPQHF. CDR3 coding DNA: TGTGCCAGTAATAAGGACAGGGGAGGAAATCAGCCCCAGCATTTT.

At least ten counts were recorded for this clone. This chain connects TRBV27 to TRBJ1-4; TRBD1 matches at 8 bases. Losses at the gene ends were 5 bases for V and 4 bases for J; bases not matched to a gene: 6. CDR1 and CDR2 from the germline V gene are MNHEY and SMNVEV (reference sequence). The CDR3 contains 15 residues. CDR3: CASSPWTGHNEKLFF. For the CDR3, the DNA is TGTGCCAGCAGTCCTTGGACAGGGCATAATGAAAAACTGTTTTTT.

This clone was picked up many times. This chain links TRBV5-1 with TRBJ1-1; a weak D match, TRBD1 (6 bases). CDR3 length: 12 amino acids. Deletions cut 4 bases from V and 9 bases from J, with 13 bases between. Germline V gene data show CDR1 as SGHRS and CDR2 as YFSETQ. The CDR3 nucleotides read TGCGCCAGCAGCGTGGGGACAAGTCAAGCTTTCTTT. Translated, it gives CASSVGTSQAFF.

In its sample, this clone was seen many times. The chain joins TRBV5-1 to TRBJ2-3; weak D call: TRBD1 (5 bases). The CDR3 contains 14 residues. The ends were cut back, 4 bases at V and 5 bases at J, with 14 bases in the middle. The germline gives CDR1 SGHRS, CDR2 YFSETQ. CDR3 DNA: TGCGCCAGCAGCCCCGGAAGGGGTTTAGATACGCAGTATTTT. Translating it yields CASSPGRGLDTQYF.

This chain links TRBV7-8 with TRBJ1-1; 9 bases are a match to TRBD1. Germline assignment: CDR1 SGHVS and CDR2 FQNEAQ. CDR3 length: 14 amino acids. V gave up 6 bases and J gave up 3 bases; unmatched junction bases: 5. CDR3 sequence (DNA): TGTGCCAGCAGGGTGCGGACAGGGGACACTGAAGCTTTCTTT. It yields the protein CASRVRTGDTEAFF.

J is TRBJ2-3 and V is TRBV9, with a tentative D call TRBD2 (7 bases). V dropped 3 bases and J dropped 2 bases, with 16 bases sitting between them. Germline V lookup: CDR1 SGDLS, CDR2 YYNGEE. The CDR3 loop spans 16 amino acids. As DNA, the CDR3 is TGTGCCAGCAGCGAGGAGGGGGGGGCAAACACAGATACGCAGTATTTT. This encodes CASSEEGGANTDTQYF.

This clone was counted many times. The gene calls are TRBV7-9 and TRBJ2-7; D unclear. Per the germline V gene, CDR1 is SEHNR and CDR2 is FQNEAQ (reference sequence). V was trimmed by 2 bases and J by 7 bases, leaving 12 bases between them. The CDR3 covers 13 residues. In DNA, the CDR3 is TGTGCCAGCAGCTTATCTCCAGGCCTGGAGCAGTACTTC. Amino acid sequence: CASSLSPGLEQYF.